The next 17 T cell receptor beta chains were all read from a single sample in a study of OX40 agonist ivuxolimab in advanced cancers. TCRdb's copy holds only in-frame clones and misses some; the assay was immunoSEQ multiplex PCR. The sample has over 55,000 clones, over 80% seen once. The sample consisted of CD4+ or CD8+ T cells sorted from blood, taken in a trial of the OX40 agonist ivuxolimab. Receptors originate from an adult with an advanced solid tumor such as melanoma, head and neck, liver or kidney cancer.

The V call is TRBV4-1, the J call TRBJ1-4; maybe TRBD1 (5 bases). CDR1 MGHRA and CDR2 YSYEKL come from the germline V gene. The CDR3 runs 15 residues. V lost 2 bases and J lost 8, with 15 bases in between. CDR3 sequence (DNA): TGCGCCAGCAGCCAACGGGGCAGGGAAGGAGAAAAACTGTTTTTT. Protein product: CASSQRGREGEKLFF.

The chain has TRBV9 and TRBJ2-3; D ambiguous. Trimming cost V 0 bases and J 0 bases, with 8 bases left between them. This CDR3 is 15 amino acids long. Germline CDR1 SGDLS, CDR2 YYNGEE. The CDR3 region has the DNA TGTGCCAGCAGCGTAGCTGCGGCCAGCACAGATACGCAGTATTTT. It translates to CASSVAAASTDTQYF.

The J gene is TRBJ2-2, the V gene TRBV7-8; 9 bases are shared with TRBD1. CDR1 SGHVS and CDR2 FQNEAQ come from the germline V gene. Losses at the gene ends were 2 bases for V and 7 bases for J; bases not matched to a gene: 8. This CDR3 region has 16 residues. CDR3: CASSLPGTGRGGELFF. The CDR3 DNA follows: TGTGCCAGCAGCTTACCAGGGACAGGGCGTGGCGGGGAGCTGTTTTTT.

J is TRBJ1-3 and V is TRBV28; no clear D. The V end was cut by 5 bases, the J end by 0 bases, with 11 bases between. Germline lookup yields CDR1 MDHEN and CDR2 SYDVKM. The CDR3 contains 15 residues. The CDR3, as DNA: TGTGCCAGCAGTGGCTACAGTAGCTCTGGAAACACCATATATTTT. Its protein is CASSGYSSSGNTIYF.

CDR3 in amino acids: CASRPVGTSGSSFRYEQYF. For the CDR3, the DNA is TGTGCCAGCAGACCGGTAGGTACTAGCGGGAGTTCCTTTCGGTACGAGCAGTACTTC. The rearrangement uses TRBV21-1 and TRBJ2-7; the DNA was not compared with TRBD2, the D call given in the table. TRBV21-1 is tagged as a pseudogene. CDR3 size: 19 residues.

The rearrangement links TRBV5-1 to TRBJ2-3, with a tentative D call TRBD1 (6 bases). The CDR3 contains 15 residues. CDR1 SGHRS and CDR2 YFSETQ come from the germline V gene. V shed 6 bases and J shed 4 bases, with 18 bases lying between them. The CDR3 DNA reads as TGCGCCAGCACCCCTTTTGGGGGCGCGTCAGATACGCAGTATTTT. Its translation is CASTPFGGASDTQYF.

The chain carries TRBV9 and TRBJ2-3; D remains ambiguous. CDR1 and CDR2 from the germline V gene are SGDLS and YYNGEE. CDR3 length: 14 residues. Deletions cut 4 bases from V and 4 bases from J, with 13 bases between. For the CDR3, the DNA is TGTGCCAGCAGCCCCCCGCAGGCCCCAGATACGCAGTATTTT. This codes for CASSPPQAPDTQYF.

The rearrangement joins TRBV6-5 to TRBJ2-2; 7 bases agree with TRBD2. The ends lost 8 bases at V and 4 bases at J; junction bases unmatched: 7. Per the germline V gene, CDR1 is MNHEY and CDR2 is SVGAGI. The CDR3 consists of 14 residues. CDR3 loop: CASLGGPSTGELFF. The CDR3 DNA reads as TGTGCCAGCCTGGGAGGGCCAAGCACCGGGGAGCTGTTTTTT.

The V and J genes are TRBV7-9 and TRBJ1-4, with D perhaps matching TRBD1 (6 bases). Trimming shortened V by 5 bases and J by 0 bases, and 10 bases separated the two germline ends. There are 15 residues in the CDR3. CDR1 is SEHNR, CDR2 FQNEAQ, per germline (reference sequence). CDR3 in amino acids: CASSKGGATNEKLFF. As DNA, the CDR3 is TGTGCCAGCAGCAAGGGGGGTGCAACTAATGAAAAACTGTTTTTT.

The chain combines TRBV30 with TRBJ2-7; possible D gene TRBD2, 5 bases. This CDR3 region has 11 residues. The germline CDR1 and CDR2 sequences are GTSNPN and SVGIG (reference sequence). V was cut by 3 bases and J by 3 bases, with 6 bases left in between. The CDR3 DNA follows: TGTGCCTGGAGCCGGGGCTACGAGCAGTACTTC. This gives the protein CAWSRGYEQYF. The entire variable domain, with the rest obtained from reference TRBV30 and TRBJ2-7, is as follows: SQTIHQWPATLVQPVGSPLSLECTVEGTSNPNLYWYRQAAGRGLQLLFYSVGIGQISSEVPQNLSASRPQDRQFILSSKKLLLSDSGFYLCAWSRGYEQYFGPGTRLTVT.

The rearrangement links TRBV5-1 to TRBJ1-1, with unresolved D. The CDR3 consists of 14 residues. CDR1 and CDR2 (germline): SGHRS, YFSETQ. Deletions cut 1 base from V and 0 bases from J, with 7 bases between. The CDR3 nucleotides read TGCGCCAGCAGCTTGTCTGCGATGAACACTGAAGCTTTCTTT. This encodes CASSLSAMNTEAFF.

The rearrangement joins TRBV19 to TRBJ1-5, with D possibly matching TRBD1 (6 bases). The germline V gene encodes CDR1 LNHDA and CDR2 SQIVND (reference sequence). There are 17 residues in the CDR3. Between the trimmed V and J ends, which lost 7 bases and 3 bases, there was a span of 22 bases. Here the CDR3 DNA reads TGTGCCAGTACCCAACAGGGATGGGTAGGGTCCAATCAGCCCCAGCATTTT. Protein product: CASTQQGWVGSNQPQHF. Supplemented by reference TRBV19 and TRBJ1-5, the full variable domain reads DGGITQSPKYLFRKEGQNVTLSCEQNLNHDAMYWYRQDPGQGLRLIYYSQIVNDFQKGDIAEGYSVSREKKESFPLTVTSAQKNPTAFYLCASTQQGWVGSNQPQHFGDGTRLSIL.

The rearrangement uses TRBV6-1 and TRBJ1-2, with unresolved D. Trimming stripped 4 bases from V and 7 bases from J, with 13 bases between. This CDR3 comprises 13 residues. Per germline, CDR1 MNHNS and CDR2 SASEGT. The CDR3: CASSVGTSIGYTF. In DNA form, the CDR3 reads TGTGCCAGCAGTGTTGGCACCTCGATTGGCTACACCTTC.

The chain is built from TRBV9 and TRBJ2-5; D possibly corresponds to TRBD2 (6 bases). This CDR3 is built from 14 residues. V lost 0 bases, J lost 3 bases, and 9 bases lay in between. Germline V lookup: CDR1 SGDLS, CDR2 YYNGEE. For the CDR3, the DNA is TGTGCCAGCAGCGTAGGTGGCGGGAAAGAGACCCAGTACTTC. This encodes CASSVGGGKETQYF.

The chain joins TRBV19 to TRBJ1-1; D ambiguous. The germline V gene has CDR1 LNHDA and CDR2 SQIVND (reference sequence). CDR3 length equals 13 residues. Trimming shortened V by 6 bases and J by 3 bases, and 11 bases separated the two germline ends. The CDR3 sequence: CASSLISDTEAFF. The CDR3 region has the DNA TGTGCCAGTAGCCTGATCTCGGACACTGAAGCTTTCTTT.

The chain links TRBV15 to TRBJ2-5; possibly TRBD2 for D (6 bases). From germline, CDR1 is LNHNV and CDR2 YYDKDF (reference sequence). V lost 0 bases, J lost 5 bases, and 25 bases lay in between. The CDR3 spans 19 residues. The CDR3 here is CATSRDPAGPIKLGETQYF. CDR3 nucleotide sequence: TGTGCCACCAGCAGAGATCCTGCGGGGCCAATTAAGTTGGGGGAGACCCAGTACTTC.

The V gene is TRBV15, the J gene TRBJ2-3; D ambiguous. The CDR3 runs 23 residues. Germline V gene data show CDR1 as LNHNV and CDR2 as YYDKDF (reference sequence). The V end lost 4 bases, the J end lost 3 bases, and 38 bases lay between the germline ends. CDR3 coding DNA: TGTGCCACCAGCAATCCTGTCGAGCGAAGTCCTCGTGGGCTACAGTTGGTGACAGATACGCAGTATTTT. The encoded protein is CATSNPVERSPRGLQLVTDTQYF.